The 30 T cell receptor beta chains listed next were all sequenced from one sample in a study of a mutant IDH1 vaccine in newly diagnosed glioma. The antigens for these receptors are not known. Sample time point: week 35, safety follow-up. It was 300 ug of mutant IDH1 20-mer peptide that made up each vaccine dose, given with topical imiquimod. Clones were sequenced by immunoSEQ multiplex PCR, and TCRdb holds only the in-frame ones, with some missing. Altogether 69,000 or so clones are present, more than 85% being singletons, with the ten largest covering about 2%. This specimen consisted of PBMCs, obtained from a glioma patient whose treatment included an IDH1 peptide vaccine. The source of these receptors is a man aged 25 to 40 with glioma.

This chain links TRBV7-7 with TRBJ2-1, with a tentative D call TRBD1 (6 bases). The CDR3 has 16 amino acids. The V gene lost 1 base and the J gene lost 7 bases, with 17 bases spanning the gap. Per germline, CDR1 SSHAT and CDR2 FNYEAQ (reference sequence). The CDR3 spells CASSLGRAGVGNEQFF. The DNA for the CDR3 is TGTGCCAGCAGCTTAGGAAGGGCAGGGGTAGGTAATGAGCAGTTCTTC.

CDR3 region: CASSYSFRRREETQYF. The DNA of the CDR3 is TGTGCCAGCAGTTACTCGTTTCGGAGGCGCGAAGAGACCCAGTACTTC. The genes are TRBV6-5 and TRBJ2-5, with D possibly being TRBD2 (5 bases). Per the germline V gene, CDR1 is MNHEY and CDR2 is SVGAGI. CDR3 size: 16 residues. Trimming cost V 0 bases and J 3 bases, with 14 bases left between them.

This chain links TRBV6-1 with TRBJ1-1; no clear D gene. From germline, CDR1 is MNHNS and CDR2 SASEGT. The CDR3 extends over 13 amino acids. V lost 5 bases and J lost 1, with 8 bases in between. The CDR3 DNA is TGTGCCAGCAGTCCCTCCTGGAACACTGAAGCTTTCTTT. Translated, it gives CASSPSWNTEAFF.

The rearrangement links TRBV6-1 to TRBJ2-7; D is unresolved. The V end was cut by 1 base, the J end by 3 bases, with 13 bases between. The V gene's germline CDR1 is MNHNS and CDR2 SASEGT. CDR3 length equals 15 residues. The CDR3 DNA sequence: TGTGCCAGCAGTGAAGAGGTTGTAAGGGTCTACGAGCAGTACTTC. This encodes CASSEEVVRVYEQYF.

V usage is TRBV7-6 and J usage is TRBJ1-4, with D possibly TRBD1 on 5 matching bases. The length of the CDR3 is 14 residues. The V gene lost 0 bases and the J gene lost 6 bases, with 8 bases spanning the gap. Germline lookup yields CDR1 SGHVS and CDR2 FNYEAQ. In DNA, the CDR3 is TGTGCCAGCAGCTTAGCGGGGCCCCATGAAAAACTGTTTTTT. Translation: CASSLAGPHEKLFF.

This clone was found once. The chain couples TRBV29-1 to TRBJ2-3, with 13 bases aligning to TRBD2. The CDR3 runs 14 residues. Germline V CDR1 and CDR2: SQVTM, ANQGSEA. V shed 4 bases and J 4 bases; nucleotides not matched to a gene: 2. CDR3 residues: CSVGTSGRADTQYF. The CDR3 bases are TGCAGCGTTGGTACTAGCGGGAGGGCAGATACGCAGTATTTT.

The chain has TRBV28 and TRBJ1-4; no reliable D call. V lost 2 bases and J 0 bases, leaving 7 bases between the germline ends. Germline V gene sequence: CDR1 MDHEN, CDR2 SYDVKM. This CDR3 is 15 amino acids long. CDR3 DNA: TGTGCCAGCAGTTTAAAGGTTTCAACTAATGAAAAACTGTTTTTT. It encodes CASSLKVSTNEKLFF. The full variable domain, its missing parts supplied by reference TRBV28 and TRBJ1-4, is DVKVTQSSRYLVKRTGEKVFLECVQDMDHENMFWYRQDPGLGLRLIYFSYDVKMKEKGDIPEGYSVSREKKERFSLILESASTNQTSMYLCASSLKVSTNEKLFFGSGTQLSVL.

The table lists this clone with a count of one. The rearrangement links TRBV5-6 to TRBJ1-2; D is possibly TRBD1 (5 bases). This CDR3 has 16 amino acids. Looked up from germline, CDR1 is SGHDT and CDR2 is YYEEEE. Deletions cut 1 base from V and 5 bases from J, with 18 bases between. CDR3 protein: CASSLLRDGFLYGYTF. The CDR3 bases are TGTGCCAGCAGCTTGCTTAGGGACGGATTTTTGTATGGCTACACCTTC. The full variable domain, rest sourced from reference TRBV5-6 and TRBJ1-2, is DAGVTQSPTHLIKTRGQQVTLRCSPKSGHDTVSWYQQALGQGPQFIFQYYEEEERQRGNFPDRFSGHQFPNYSSELNVNALLLGDSALYLCASSLLRDGFLYGYTFGSGTRLTVV.

The genes are TRBV10-3 and TRBJ1-1, with TRBD1 identical over 7 bases. V shed 10 bases, J shed 7 bases, and the junction held 18 bases outside the gene matches. The germline V gene encodes CDR1 ENHRY and CDR2 SYGVKD. This CDR3 contains 15 residues. The CDR3, as DNA: TGTGCCACCCTTACAGGGGACCCTAGGGGTAATGAAGCTTTCTTT. Its translation is CATLTGDPRGNEAFF.

This clone was found a few times. The genes are TRBV28 and TRBJ2-5, with 7 bases aligning to TRBD2. The length of the CDR3 is 16 residues. CDR1 and CDR2 (germline): MDHEN, SYDVKM. Trimming at V came to 2 bases and at J to 0 bases, leaving 6 bases not matched to a gene. The CDR3 spells CASSLPGTTYQETQYF. DNA of the CDR3: TGTGCCAGCAGTTTACCCGGGACTACGTACCAAGAGACCCAGTACTTC.

V and J are TRBV7-2 and TRBJ2-6, with 7 bases fitting TRBD2. From germline, CDR1 is SGHTA and CDR2 FQGNSA. CDR3 length: 16 amino acids. The V gene end was trimmed by 2 bases and the J gene end by 1 base; junction bases not matched to a gene: 2. Here the CDR3 DNA reads TGTGCCAGCAGCTTACAGGGAGGGTCTGGGGCCAACGTCCTGACTTTC. Translating it yields CASSLQGGSGANVLTF. Supplemented by reference TRBV7-2 and TRBJ2-6, the full variable domain reads GAGVSQSPSNKVTEKGKDVELRCDPISGHTALYWYRQSLGQGLEFLIYFQGNSAPDKSGLPSDRFSAERTGGSVSTLTIQRTQQEDSAVYLCASSLQGGSGANVLTFGAGSRLTVL.

The rearrangement uses TRBV5-5 and TRBJ1-1, with D possibly matching TRBD1 (5 bases). This CDR3 is 16 amino acids long. Trimming pared 5 bases from V and 5 bases from J, leaving 22 bases between. The germline V gene has CDR1 SGHKS and CDR2 YYEKEE (reference sequence). CDR3: CASRNIDRPEQTEAFF. DNA of the CDR3: TGTGCCAGCAGAAACATTGACAGACCTGAACAGACTGAAGCTTTCTTT.

This chain uses TRBV27 with TRBJ1-1, with D possibly being TRBD1 (5 bases). From germline, CDR1 is MNHEY and CDR2 SMNVEV (reference sequence). Trimming stripped 2 bases from V and 1 base from J, with 8 bases between. The CDR3 runs to 14 residues. CDR3 residues: CASSLAGGNTEAFF. The CDR3 region has the DNA TGTGCCAGCAGTTTAGCGGGGGGGAACACTGAAGCTTTCTTT.

The CDR3, as DNA: TGTGCCAGCAGTGGCAGAGGGGATAATCAGCCCCAGCATTTT. It yields the protein CASSGRGDNQPQHF. This chain uses TRBV9 with TRBJ1-5; D may be TRBD1 (5 bases). The CDR3 spans 14 residues. V shed 5 bases and J shed 4 bases, with 13 bases lying between them. Germline V gives CDR1 SGDLS, CDR2 YYNGEE.

In this sample, this clone turned up once. The rearrangement uses TRBV5-1 and TRBJ2-5; TRBD2 matches at 8 bases. Germline V gene sequence: CDR1 SGHRS, CDR2 YFSETQ. Trimming at V came to 4 bases and at J to 2 bases, leaving 7 bases not matched to a gene. This CDR3 comprises 15 residues. In DNA form, the CDR3 reads TGCGCCAGCAGCCCGGGGACTAGTTCTCAAGAGACCCAGTACTTC. Encoded protein: CASSPGTSSQETQYF. Variable domain in full (rest from reference TRBV5-1 and TRBJ2-5): KAGVTQTPRYLIKTRGQQVTLSCSPISGHRSVSWYQQTPGQGLQFLFEYFSETQRNKGNFPGRFSGRQFSNSRSEMNVSTLELGDSALYLCASSPGTSSQETQYFGPGTRLLVL.

V usage is TRBV27 and J usage is TRBJ2-3, with 8 bases fitting TRBD2. Germline V gene sequence: CDR1 MNHEY, CDR2 SMNVEV (reference sequence). The CDR3 loop spans 16 amino acids. V was clipped by 4 bases and J by 0 bases; unmatched bases: 6. For the CDR3, the DNA is TGTGCCAGCAGTTGGTCCAGCGGGAGTAGCACAGATACGCAGTATTTT. As protein: CASSWSSGSSTDTQYF.

The chain uses TRBV6-1 and TRBJ2-2; 7 nucleotides line up with TRBD2. Trimming at V came to 7 bases and at J to 2 bases, leaving 7 bases not matched to a gene. The CDR3 runs 15 residues. Per germline, CDR1 MNHNS and CDR2 SASEGT. The CDR3 sequence: CASKRSGVNTGELFF. The CDR3 region has the DNA TGTGCCAGCAAGAGGAGCGGGGTTAACACCGGGGAGCTGTTTTTT.

The chain recombines TRBV28 with TRBJ2-1, with 13 nucleotides matching TRBD2. CDR3 length: 16 amino acids. The germline V gene has CDR1 MDHEN and CDR2 SYDVKM. V dropped 1 base and J dropped 8; count of bases not matched to a gene: 5. The CDR3, as DNA: TGTGCCAGCAGTTTATCTCGACTAGCGGGGGGCGATGAGCAGTTCTTC. Residues: CASSLSRLAGGDEQFF.

This clone was observed a handful of times. The chain employs TRBV28 and TRBJ1-6, with D unresolved. V lost 4 bases, J lost 9 bases, and 13 bases lay in between. This CDR3 is built from 14 residues. Looked up from germline, CDR1 is MDHEN and CDR2 is SYDVKM. This CDR3 reads CASSSEGWGSPLHF. The CDR3 DNA reads as TGTGCCAGCAGTTCGGAAGGATGGGGTTCACCCCTCCACTTT.

This chain uses TRBV28 with TRBJ2-7; perhaps TRBD2 as D (5 bases). Germline V gene sequence: CDR1 MDHEN, CDR2 SYDVKM. Trimming left V 4 bases short and J 4 bases short, with 20 bases between. The CDR3 spans 16 residues. The CDR3 nucleotides are TGTGCCAGCAGTTCAGGAGGCAGCCGCTTTTTATACGAGCAGTACTTC. This translates into CASSSGGSRFLYEQYF.

The CDR3 DNA sequence: TGTGCCAGCAGCTTGGTAGGGGCCGGCACAGATACGCAGTATTTT. Its protein is CASSLVGAGTDTQYF. The rearrangement uses TRBV5-4 and TRBJ2-3, with D possibly TRBD1 on 5 matching bases. V was shortened by 0 bases and J by 1 base, with 9 bases between the two germline ends. The CDR3 has 15 residues. Germline lookup yields CDR1 SGHNT and CDR2 YYREEE (reference sequence).

In nucleotides, the CDR3 is TGCGCCAGCAGGGAATATAAAGATGACCCCCAGTCCCAGCATTTT. Its protein product is CASREYKDDPQSQHF. The chain combines TRBV10-2 with TRBJ1-5; D unclear. This CDR3 has 15 residues. V gave up 6 bases and J gave up 11 bases, with 23 bases separating them. CDR1 and CDR2 from the germline V gene are WSHSY and SAAADI.

Comments on this clone: Additional DNA sequences in this sample encode the identical CDR3. The genes are TRBV7-9 and TRBJ1-5; D is ambiguous. The CDR3 extends over 13 amino acids. In germline, CDR1 is SEHNR, CDR2 FQNEAQ (reference sequence). V dropped 1 base and J dropped 0 bases, with 1 base sitting between them. CDR3 nucleotide sequence: TGTGCCAGCAGCTTAGATAGCAATCAGCCCCAGCATTTT. It specifies CASSLDSNQPQHF.

The chain has TRBV4-3 and TRBJ1-5, with unresolved D. The CDR3 has 13 amino acids. The V end lost 0 bases, the J end lost 9 bases, and 9 bases lay between the germline ends. Looked up from germline, CDR1 is LGHNA and CDR2 is YSLEER. The CDR3 region has the DNA TGCGCCAGCAGCCAAGAAAGGGCCGGGCCCCAGCATTTT. Translating it yields CASSQERAGPQHF.

The chain uses TRBV6-6 and TRBJ1-2; D gene unclear. CDR1 is MNHNY and CDR2 is SVGAGI in the germline V gene (reference sequence). This CDR3 contains 14 residues. V was clipped by 6 bases and J by 8 bases, with 19 bases between them. CDR3 sequence: CASRVPHETAGYTF. CDR3 in DNA: TGTGCCAGCAGAGTTCCACATGAGACGGCCGGCTACACCTTC.

This clone was seen a handful of times. The chain couples TRBV28 to TRBJ2-7; 7 bases match TRBD1. The CDR3 is 13 residues long. V was clipped by 7 bases and J by 0 bases; unmatched bases: 3. Germline V lookup: CDR1 MDHEN, CDR2 SYDVKM. The CDR3 is CASKDRTSYEQYF. Here the CDR3 DNA reads TGTGCCAGCAAGGACAGGACCTCCTACGAGCAGTACTTC.

The rearrangement links TRBV5-1 to TRBJ1-2; D gene unclear. Germline V gene lookup returns CDR1 SGHRS and CDR2 YFSETQ. CDR3 size: 16 residues. Trimming removed 0 bases from V and 4 bases from J, with 16 bases in between. The CDR3 is CASSLEAGYTSYGYTF. CDR3 nucleotide sequence: TGCGCCAGCAGCTTGGAGGCCGGCTACACTTCCTATGGCTACACCTTC.

This chain connects TRBV7-2 to TRBJ2-5; perhaps TRBD2 as D (5 bases). The ends were cut back, 3 bases at V and 5 bases at J, with 10 bases in the middle. This CDR3 region has 13 residues. Germline assignment: CDR1 SGHTA and CDR2 FQGNSA. DNA for the CDR3: TGTGCCAGCAGCTTTAGGATAGCGGAGACCCAGTACTTC. Translating it yields CASSFRIAETQYF.

The gene calls are TRBV4-1 and TRBJ1-4, with TRBD1 identical over 11 bases. The junction had 9 bases not matched to a gene; V was cut back by 4 bases and J by 8 bases. The length of the CDR3 is 16 residues. Germline values: CDR1 MGHRA, CDR2 YSYEKL. The CDR3 DNA sequence: TGCGCCAGCAGCCGCAGTCCCGGGACAGGGGGGGAAAAACTGTTTTTT. Amino acid sequence: CASSRSPGTGGEKLFF.

Here the CDR3 reads CASSLEREVTEAFF. The CDR3 DNA sequence: TGTGCCAGCAGCTTGGAAAGGGAGGTCACTGAAGCTTTCTTT. The chain recombines TRBV5-6 with TRBJ1-1, with no clear D. The ends were cut back, 0 bases at V and 4 bases at J, with 10 bases in the middle. Per the germline V gene, CDR1 is SGHDT and CDR2 is YYEEEE. This CDR3 spans 14 amino acids.